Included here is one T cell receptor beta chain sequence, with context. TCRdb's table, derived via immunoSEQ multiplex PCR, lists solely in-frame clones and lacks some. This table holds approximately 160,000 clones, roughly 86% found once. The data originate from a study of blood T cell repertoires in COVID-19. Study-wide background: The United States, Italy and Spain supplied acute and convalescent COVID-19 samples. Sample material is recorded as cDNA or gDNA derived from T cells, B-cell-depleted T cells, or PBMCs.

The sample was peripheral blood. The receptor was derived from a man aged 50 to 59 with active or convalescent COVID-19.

CDR3 residues: CASSLGLTGGQQAQYF. CDR3 DNA sequence: TGCGCCAGCAGCTTGGGCCTGACGGGGGGGCAACAGGCCCAGTACTTC. The genes are TRBV5-1 and TRBJ2-5; 8 positions agree with TRBD2. CDR1 is SGHRS, CDR2 YFSETQ, per germline. The length of the CDR3 is 16 residues. With 0 bases clipped from V and 9 bases from J, the junction kept 13 bases outside the gene matches.